Below are 4 T cell receptor beta chains sequenced from a single sample in a study of T cell responses to AZD1222 COVID-19 vaccine (dated by TCRdb to about 2021). What the time point label conveys for this sample: about 28 days (+/-7) after the second vaccine dose. Libraries were made using the immunoSEQ multiplex PCR assay. This immuneACCESS table, as held by TCRdb, lists in-frame sequences with V and J called but not all clones. Of the missing ones, under half trace to an unresolved V gene in checked studies; the others have no known cause. This sample comprises about 170,000 clones, 87% of them detected only once. The ten largest clones capture around 1% of the sample. Here the sequenced sample was peripheral blood, taken 28 days after the second AZD1222 dose. These receptors all come from an adult who received the AZD1222 COVID-19 vaccine.

This clone was observed a handful of times. The V and J genes are TRBV10-3 and TRBJ1-2; a weak D match, TRBD1 (6 bases). CDR1 and CDR2 (germline): ENHRY, SYGVKD. V was clipped by 6 bases and J by 6 bases, with 17 bases between them. This CDR3 spans 14 amino acids. The CDR3: CAIRREDRSHGYTF. CDR3 DNA: TGTGCCATCAGAAGGGAAGACAGGTCTCATGGCTACACCTTC.

This rearrangement joins TRBV10-1 to TRBJ2-1; TRBD2 matches at 13 bases. Germline assignment: CDR1 WNHNN and CDR2 SYGVQD (reference sequence). CDR3 length: 18 amino acids. The junction had 8 bases not matched to a gene; V was cut back by 6 bases and J by 0 bases. The DNA for the CDR3 is TGCGCCAGCAGCGGGACTAGCGGGGCCCAAAGCTCCTACAATGAGCAGTTCTTC. Amino acid sequence: CASSGTSGAQSSYNEQFF.

The chain carries TRBV6-1 and TRBJ1-2; a weak D match, TRBD1 (6 bases). The CDR3 has 15 amino acids. CDR1 and CDR2 (germline): MNHNS, SASEGT. Trimming shortened V by 0 bases and J by 4 bases, and 12 bases separated the two germline ends. The CDR3: CASSEAKGGPYGYTF. CDR3 nucleotide sequence: TGTGCCAGCAGTGAAGCCAAGGGGGGACCCTATGGCTACACCTTC.

This clone was counted a few times. This chain links TRBV7-9 with TRBJ2-1; 7 bases fit TRBD2. Germline V lookup: CDR1 SEHNR, CDR2 FQNEAQ (reference sequence). Trimming cost V 5 bases and J 9 bases; bases outside gene matches: 10. There are 14 residues in the CDR3. The CDR3 loop reads CASSPRGRGGEQFF. DNA of the CDR3: TGTGCCAGCAGCCCCCGGGGCCGCGGGGGTGAGCAGTTCTTC.